Following are 5 T cell receptor beta chains from one sample sequenced in a study of T cells in localized non-small cell lung cancer. The table came from immunoSEQ multiplex PCR; TCRdb's copy has only in-frame clones and leaves some out. The sample carries about 91,000 clones, about nine tenths recorded once. Sequencing was performed on peripheral blood, taken before any cancer treatment. The source of these receptors is a man aged 40 to 70 with stage I squamous cell lung carcinoma.

V is TRBV6-1 and J is TRBJ2-7, with D uncertain. Germline CDR1 and CDR2: MNHNS and SASEGT. The CDR3 extends over 14 amino acids. Trimming left V 6 bases short and J 0 bases short, with 12 bases between. The CDR3 loop is CASRAFWSSYEQYF. The CDR3 nucleotides are TGTGCCAGCAGGGCTTTTTGGAGCTCCTACGAGCAGTACTTC.

The chain is built from TRBV5-1 and TRBJ2-3; the D gene is possibly TRBD1 (6 bases). The CDR3 loop spans 16 amino acids. Germline V gene data show CDR1 as SGHRS and CDR2 as YFSETQ. V lost 1 base to trimming and J lost 4 bases, with 16 bases between them. The CDR3 DNA reads as TGCGCCAGCAGCTTGAAAACAGGGTTCTTTGCAGATACGCAGTATTTT. Translated, it gives CASSLKTGFFADTQYF.

This clone was seen only a few times. The V and J genes are TRBV5-5 and TRBJ1-6; D is perhaps TRBD1 (5 bases). Trimming took 3 bases from V and 9 from J, leaving 22 bases between them. The CDR3 consists of 17 residues. Germline-derived CDR1 and CDR2 are SGHKS and YYEKEE (reference sequence). This chain's CDR3 is CASSSSARGLGGSPLHF. Here the CDR3 DNA reads TGTGCCAGCAGCTCCTCCGCACGGGGGTTGGGGGGTTCACCCCTCCACTTT.

The chain employs TRBV11-2 and TRBJ1-2, with 9 bases aligning to TRBD1. This CDR3 contains 15 residues. Losses at the gene ends were 5 bases for V and 8 bases for J; bases not matched to a gene: 12. CDR1 and CDR2 from the germline V gene are SGHAT and FQNNGV. CDR3 loop: CASSPTGTGRLGYTF. The CDR3 DNA is TGTGCCAGCAGCCCTACCGGGACAGGGAGGTTAGGCTACACCTTC.

This clone came up once. The chain recombines TRBV6-5 with TRBJ1-5, with TRBD1 matching 8 bases. This CDR3 is 15 amino acids long. J gave up 7 bases and V 6 bases, and 11 bases lay outside the gene matches. The germline V gene encodes CDR1 MNHEY and CDR2 SVGAGI. This chain's CDR3 is CASSRTGRTGQPQHF. The CDR3 coding sequence is TGTGCCAGCAGCCGGACAGGGAGAACGGGGCAGCCCCAGCATTTT.